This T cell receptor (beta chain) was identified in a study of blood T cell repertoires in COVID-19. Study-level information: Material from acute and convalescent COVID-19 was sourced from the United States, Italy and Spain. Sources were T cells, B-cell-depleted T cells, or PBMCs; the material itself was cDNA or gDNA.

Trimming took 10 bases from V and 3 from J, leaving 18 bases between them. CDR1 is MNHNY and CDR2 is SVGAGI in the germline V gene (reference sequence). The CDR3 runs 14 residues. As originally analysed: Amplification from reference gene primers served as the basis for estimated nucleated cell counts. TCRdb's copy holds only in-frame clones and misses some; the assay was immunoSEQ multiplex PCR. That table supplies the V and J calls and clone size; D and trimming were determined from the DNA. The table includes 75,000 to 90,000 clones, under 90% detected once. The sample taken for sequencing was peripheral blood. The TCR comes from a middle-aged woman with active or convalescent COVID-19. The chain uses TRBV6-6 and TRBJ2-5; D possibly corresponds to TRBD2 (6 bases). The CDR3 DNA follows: TGTGCCACCCAAGAGGGACTTTTCGAAGAGACCCAGTACTTC. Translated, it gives CATQEGLFEETQYF.